This T cell receptor (beta chain) was sequenced during a study of T-cell reconstitution after alpha-beta-depleted transplantation in children (dated by TCRdb to 2016 to 2017). At the level of the whole study: Using TCR repertoire profiling, the study quantitatively followed how T-cell immune reconstitution unfolded in children after TCRalphabeta/CD19-depleted allogeneic hematopoietic cell transplantation.

The treatment or condition label on this specimen signifies: allogeneic hematopoietic cell transplantation with graft depleted of TCRalphabeta T cells and CD19 B cells. The children who served as transplant recipients had been given grafts of TCRalphabeta/CD19-depleted allogeneic hematopoietic cells. The library was prepared using PCR. The reads were generated on an Illumina HiSeq 2500. TCR library preparation used molecular barcoding, with unique molecular identifiers applied to normalize quantification of the TCRbeta repertoire. TCRdb trimmed the raw reads at Q25, called clones with MiXCR and kept productive beta chains. Rows with one shared CDR3 protein collapse into an entry with the most common genes and DNA. Here the sample has 400,000 to 550,000 distinct CDR3 sequences; about 10% occur a single time. In total, the top ten clones hold just over 2% of the sample. What the study reported, not specific to this receptor: About two months after transplant, the apparently early recovery of alphabetaT-cell counts reportedly depended on just several hundred clones that had expanded rapidly and came from non-depleted graft cells. In some patients, high TCRbeta diversity at day 60 was attributed to recipient T cells and intrathymic progenitors that had survived conditioning. The frequencies of hyperexpanded clones fell over the following months, and after one year, T-cell counts and TCRbeta diversity were mostly attributed to newly produced T cells.

Points on this clonotype: Its antigen is unknown. Base quality data are lacking; no much larger clone is found one base away.

Deletion took 0 bases off V and 3 bases off J, with a span of 9 bases between the germline ends. The CDR3 covers 14 residues, taking in both the cysteine and the phenylalanine. Of the read, only the CDR3 DNA is kept; its 42 bases are in frame from base 1. The germline V gene encodes CDR1 MNHEY and CDR2 SVGEGT. Recombination joined TRBV6-2 or TRBV6-3 with TRBJ2-7; the D gene is perhaps TRBD1, from 6 matching bases. The source was PBMCs, collected before TCRalphabeta/CD19-depleted stem cell transplant. The receptor was isolated from a child younger than 10 with inherited bone marrow failure, due to receive a stem cell transplant. The CDR3 here reads CASSYSNRDYEQYF. The base sequence is TGTGCCAGCAGTTACTCTAACAGGGACTACGAGCAGTACTTC.